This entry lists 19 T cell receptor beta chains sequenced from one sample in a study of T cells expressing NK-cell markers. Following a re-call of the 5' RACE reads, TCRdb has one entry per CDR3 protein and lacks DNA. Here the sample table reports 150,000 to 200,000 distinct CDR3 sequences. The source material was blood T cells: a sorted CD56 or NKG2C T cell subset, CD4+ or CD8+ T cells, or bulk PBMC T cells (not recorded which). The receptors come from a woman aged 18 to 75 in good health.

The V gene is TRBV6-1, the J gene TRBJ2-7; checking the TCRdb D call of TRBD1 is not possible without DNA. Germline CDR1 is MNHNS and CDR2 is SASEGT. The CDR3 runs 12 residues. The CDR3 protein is CASSTGAYEQYF.

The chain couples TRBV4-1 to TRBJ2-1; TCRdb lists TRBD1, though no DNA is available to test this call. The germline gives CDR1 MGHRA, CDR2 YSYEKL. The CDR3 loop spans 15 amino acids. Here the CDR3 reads CASSQVGTYPNEQFF.

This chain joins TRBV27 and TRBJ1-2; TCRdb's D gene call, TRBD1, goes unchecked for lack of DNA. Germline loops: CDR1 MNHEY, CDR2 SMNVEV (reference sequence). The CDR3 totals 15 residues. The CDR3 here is CASSSTPDLTWGYTF.

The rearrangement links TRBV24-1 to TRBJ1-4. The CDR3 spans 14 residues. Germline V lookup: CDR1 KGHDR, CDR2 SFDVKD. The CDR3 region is CATSAVGSNEKLFF.

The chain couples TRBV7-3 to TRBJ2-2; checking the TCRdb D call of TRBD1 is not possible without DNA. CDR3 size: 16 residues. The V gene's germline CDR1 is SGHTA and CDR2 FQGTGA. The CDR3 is CASKATAGDPTGELFF. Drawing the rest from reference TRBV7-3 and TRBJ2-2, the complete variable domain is GAGVSQTPSNKVTEKGKYVELRCDPISGHTALYWYRQSLGQGPEFLIYFQGTGAADDSGLPNDRFFAVRPEGSVSTLKIQRTERGDSAVYLCASKATAGDPTGELFFGEGSRLTVL.

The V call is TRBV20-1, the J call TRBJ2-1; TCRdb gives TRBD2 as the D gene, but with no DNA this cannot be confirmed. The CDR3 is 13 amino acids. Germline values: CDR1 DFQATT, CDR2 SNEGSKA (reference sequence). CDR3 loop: CSAREGSLDEQFF.

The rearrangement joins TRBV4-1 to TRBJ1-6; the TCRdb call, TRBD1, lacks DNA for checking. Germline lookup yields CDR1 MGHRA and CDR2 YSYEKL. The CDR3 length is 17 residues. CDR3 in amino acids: CASSQERWGAGNSPLHF.

CDR3 residues: CASSPRGAGGGGAKNIQYF. The chain carries TRBV9 and TRBJ2-4; TCRdb's D call of TRBD2 is untestable without DNA. Germline CDR1 is SGDLS and CDR2 is YYNGEE. CDR3 length: 19 residues.

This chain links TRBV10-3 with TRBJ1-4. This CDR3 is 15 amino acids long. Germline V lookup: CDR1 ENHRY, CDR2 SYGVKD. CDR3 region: CAISESGVSNEKLFF.

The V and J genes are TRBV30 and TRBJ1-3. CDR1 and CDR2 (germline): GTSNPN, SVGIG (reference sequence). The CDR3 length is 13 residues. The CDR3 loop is CAWSVSTANTIYF.

The CDR3 reads CASSAGTGGGRDTEAFF. The rearrangement joins TRBV9 to TRBJ1-1; TCRdb's D call of TRBD1 is untestable without DNA. This CDR3 is built from 17 residues. Germline CDR1 and CDR2: SGDLS and YYNGEE.

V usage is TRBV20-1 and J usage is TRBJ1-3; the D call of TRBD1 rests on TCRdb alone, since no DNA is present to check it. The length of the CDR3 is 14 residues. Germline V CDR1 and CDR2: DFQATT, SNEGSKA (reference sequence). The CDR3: CSAFSPGTGNTIYF.

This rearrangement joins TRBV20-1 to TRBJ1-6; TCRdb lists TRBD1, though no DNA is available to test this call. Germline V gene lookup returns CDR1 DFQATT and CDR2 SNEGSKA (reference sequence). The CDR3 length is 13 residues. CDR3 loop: CSARERGRQPLHF.

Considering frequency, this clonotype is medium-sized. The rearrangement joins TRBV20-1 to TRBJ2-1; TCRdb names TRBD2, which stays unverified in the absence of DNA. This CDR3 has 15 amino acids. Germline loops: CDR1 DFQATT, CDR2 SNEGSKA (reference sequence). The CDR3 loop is CSAARGGKSYNEQFF.

CDR3 region: CATSGKDGGARVDEQFF. V usage is TRBV24-1 and J usage is TRBJ2-1; TCRdb proposes TRBD2, but this gene call is untestable without DNA. CDR1 KGHDR and CDR2 SFDVKD come from the germline V gene. The CDR3 is made up of 17 amino acids.

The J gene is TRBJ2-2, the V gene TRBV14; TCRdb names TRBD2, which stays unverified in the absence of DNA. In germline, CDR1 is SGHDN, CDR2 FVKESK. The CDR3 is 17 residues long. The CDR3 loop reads CASSLFGTSGGTGELFF.

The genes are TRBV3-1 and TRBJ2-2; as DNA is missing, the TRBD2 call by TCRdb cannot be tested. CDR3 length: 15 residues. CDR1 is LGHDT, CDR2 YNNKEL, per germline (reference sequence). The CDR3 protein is CASSQGGGRTGELFF.

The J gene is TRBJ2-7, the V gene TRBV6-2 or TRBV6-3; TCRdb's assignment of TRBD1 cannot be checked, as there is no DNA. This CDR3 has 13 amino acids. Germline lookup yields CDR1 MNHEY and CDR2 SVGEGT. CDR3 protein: CASSYSTGRQQYF.

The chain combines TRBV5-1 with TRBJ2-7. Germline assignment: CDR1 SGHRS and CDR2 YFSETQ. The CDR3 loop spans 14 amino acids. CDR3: CASSLVLASKEQYF.